The 24 T cell receptor beta chains below come from one sample, sequenced in a study of T cell clonality in common variable immunodeficiency. Study-wide points: Reportedly, TCR beta sequences from common variable immunodeficiency showed fewer deletions and N-nucleotide insertions.

These receptors' antigens are unknown. Clones were sequenced by immunoSEQ multiplex PCR, and TCRdb holds only the in-frame ones, with some missing. The sample yields about 34,000 clones, without any singletons. Source material: peripheral blood mononuclear cells. These receptors all stem from a human donor with common variable immunodeficiency.

This clone was counted a few times. The read is 3 residues too short to cover the CDR3 end, so that end is filled in from the germline J gene. The chain recombines TRBV18 with TRBJ1-2, with 9 bases lining up with TRBD1. Germline V lookup: CDR1 KGHSH, CDR2 LQKENI. Trimming at V came to 3 bases and at J to 7 bases, leaving 3 bases not matched to a gene. The CDR3 has 13 amino acids. The CDR3 DNA, read in part, is TGTGCCAGCTCACCGGGACAGGGAACTGGC. Amino acid sequence: CASSPGQGTG. Given in full, the CDR3 is CASSPGQGTGYTF.

This clone was seen a handful of times. The read terminates 3 residues before the CDR3 end, so the remaining end is supplied by the germline J gene. This chain links TRBV6-2 or TRBV6-3 with TRBJ2-3; D is undetermined. Trimming cost V 3 bases and J 2 bases, with 9 bases left between them. Germline values: CDR1 MNHEY, CDR2 SVGEGT. This CDR3 has 14 residues. The covered CDR3 bases are TGTGCCAGCAGTTATTCCGAGGTCACAGATACG. Amino acid sequence: CASSYSEVTDT. The full-length CDR3 reads as CASSYSEVTDTQYF.

In its sample, this clone was seen many times. The CDR3 is cut off 3 residues early in the read; its end comes from the germline J gene. The V gene is TRBV19, the J gene TRBJ2-7; 12 bases line up with TRBD2. With V trimmed by 10 bases and J by 5 bases, 6 bases remained unmatched. The CDR3 totals 13 residues. Per germline, CDR1 LNHDA and CDR2 SQIVND (reference sequence). The DNA read from the CDR3 is TGTGCCAAACAACTAGCGGGAGGCCACGAG. Amino acids: CAKQLAGGHE. The complete CDR3 reads CAKQLAGGHEQYF.

This clone has more than one count but fewer than ten. The read terminates 3 residues before the CDR3 end, so the remaining end is supplied by the germline J gene. The rearrangement links TRBV30 to TRBJ2-5; tentative D call: TRBD2 (6 bases). V was trimmed by 5 bases and J by 1 base, leaving 17 bases between them. The CDR3 runs 15 residues. CDR1 GTSNPN and CDR2 SVGIG come from the germline V gene (reference sequence). The CDR3 DNA, read in part, is TGTGCCTGGTGCGAGGGCGCGGGAATCCAAGAGACC. Its translation is CAWCEGAGIQET. The entire CDR3 reads CAWCEGAGIQETQYF. The full variable domain, in which reference TRBV30 and TRBJ2-5 provide the parts outside the CDR3, is SQTIHQWPATLVQPVGSPLSLECTVEGTSNPNLYWYRQAAGRGLQLLFYSVGIGQISSEVPQNLSASRPQDRQFILSSKKLLLSDSGFYLCAWCEGAGIQETQYFGPGTRLLVL.

This clone has a count of ten or more. The sequenced CDR3 bases are TGTGCCTGGAGTGTAGGGACTTTCTCGGCCGCT. It is translated as CAWSVGTFSAA. The complete CDR3 sequence is CAWSVGTFSAAQYF. V and J are TRBV30 and TRBJ2-4; tentatively, D is TRBD2 (6 bases). The CDR3 end is not reached by the read, which stops 3 residues before it; the germline J gene fills it in. Germline-derived CDR1 and CDR2 are GTSNPN and SVGIG (reference sequence). This CDR3 comprises 14 residues.

This clone was observed a few times. CDR3 sequence: CASSPFQREFYNEQFF. The CDR3 bases that were read are TGTGCCAGCTCACCATTCCAGCGGGAGTTCTACAATGAG. The V and J genes are TRBV18 and TRBJ2-1, with TRBD2 identical over 8 bases. The read stops 3 residues short of the end of the CDR3; the missing end is completed from the germline J gene. The germline CDR1 and CDR2 sequences are KGHSH and LQKENI. Trimming at V came to 2 bases and at J to 3 bases, leaving 6 bases not matched to a gene. The CDR3 has 16 amino acids.

The sample holds many counts of this clone. Read coverage stops 3 residues before the CDR3 terminus; the germline J gene supplies the remainder. This chain connects TRBV5-4 to TRBJ1-1; the match to TRBD1 covers 9 bases. The CDR3 consists of 15 residues. The germline CDR1 and CDR2 sequences are SGHNT and YYREEE (reference sequence). Unmatched junction bases numbered 5, after V lost 0 bases and J lost 5 bases. The part of the CDR3 DNA that was read is TGTGCCAGCAGCTTGGACAGGGGGCTGGGTACTGAA. Translation: CASSLDRGLGTE. The whole CDR3 protein is CASSLDRGLGTEAFF.

This clone was observed a few times. The CDR3 goes on 3 residues after the read ends, and that part is filled in from the germline J gene. The chain has TRBV5-1 and TRBJ1-3, with D possibly matching TRBD1 (5 bases). Trimming took off 8 bases at V and 3 bases at J, with 15 bases between the two ends. The CDR3 covers 14 residues. From germline, CDR1 is SGHRS and CDR2 YFSETQ. The CDR3 region is CASCRDVGGNTIYF. The covered CDR3 bases are TGCGCCAGTTGCAGGGATGTAGGTGGAAACACC.

This clone showed up many times. With the read ending 3 residues before the CDR3 end, the germline J gene is used to fill in that end. The V call is TRBV12-5, the J call TRBJ2-7, with 9 positions matching TRBD2. In germline, CDR1 is LGHNT, CDR2 FRNRAP. The CDR3 totals 16 residues. V shed 1 base and J 1 base; nucleotides not matched to a gene: 5. The CDR3: CASGLGLAVLSYEQYF. The covered CDR3 bases are TGTGCTAGTGGTTTGGGACTAGCGGTCCTTTCCTACGAG. Drawing the rest from reference TRBV12-5 and TRBJ2-7, the complete variable domain is DARVTQTPRHKVTEMGQEVTMRCQPILGHNTVFWYRQTMMQGLELLAYFRNRAPLDDSGMPKDRFSAEMPDATLATLKIQPSEPRDSAVYFCASGLGLAVLSYEQYFGPGTRLTVT.

Note on this clone: The CDR3 is cut off 3 residues early in the read; its end comes from the germline J gene. The rearrangement joins TRBV30 to TRBJ2-7, with D unclear. V lost 4 bases, J lost 2 bases, and 12 bases lay in between. There are 13 residues in the CDR3. Germline V gene data show CDR1 as GTSNPN and CDR2 as SVGIG (reference sequence). This CDR3 reads CAWTRPAAYEQYF. The CDR3 DNA, read in part, is TGTGCCTGGACTAGGCCCGCGGCCTACGAG. Based on the CDR3 plus reference TRBV30 and TRBJ2-7, the full variable domain is SQTIHQWPATLVQPVGSPLSLECTVEGTSNPNLYWYRQAAGRGLQLLFYSVGIGQISSEVPQNLSASRPQDRQFILSSKKLLLSDSGFYLCAWTRPAAYEQYFGPGTRLTVT.

This clone turned up a few times. The CDR3 is cut off 3 residues early in the read; its end comes from the germline J gene. This chain links TRBV2 with TRBJ1-2; possible D gene TRBD1, 5 bases. The germline CDR1 and CDR2 sequences are SNHLY and FYNNEI. The germline V and J ends were trimmed by 4 bases and 2 bases, with 11 bases remaining between them. The CDR3 runs 14 residues. CDR3 bases read: TGTGCCAGCAGTGGCCCAGGGCCAAACTATGGC. Its translation: CASSGPGPNYG. The entire CDR3 sequence reads CASSGPGPNYGYTF.

This clone was seen ten or more times. Read data end 3 residues before the CDR3 end; the end is taken from the germline J gene. The V gene is TRBV20-1, the J gene TRBJ2-3; perhaps TRBD2 as D (5 bases). V lost 3 bases to trimming and J lost 5 bases, with 15 bases between them. This CDR3 region has 14 residues. Germline values: CDR1 DFQATT, CDR2 SNEGSKA (reference sequence). The CDR3 region is CSASLRAGEDTQYF. The CDR3 bases that were read are TGCAGTGCTAGCCTGAGGGCCGGGGAAGATACG.

The sample holds many counts of this clone. The missing CDR3 end, 3 residues past where the read stops, is filled in from the germline J gene. This chain connects TRBV20-1 to TRBJ2-6; D is uncertain. The germline gives CDR1 DFQATT, CDR2 SNEGSKA (reference sequence). V lost 0 bases and J lost 2, with 11 bases in between. The CDR3 loop spans 16 amino acids. CDR3 DNA (partial): TGCAGTGCTAGAGACGCTGGAAGGGCTGGGGCCAACGTC. Amino acid sequence: CSARDAGRAGANV. The whole CDR3 is CSARDAGRAGANVLTF.

This clone was observed at least ten times. Read sequence stops 3 residues before the CDR3 end, and the germline J gene provides the missing end. The V call is TRBV20-1, the J call TRBJ2-1; TRBD2 is a possible D gene (6 bases). V was clipped by 6 bases and J by 9 bases, with 18 bases between them. Germline CDR1 reads DFQATT; CDR2 reads SNEGSKA (reference sequence). CDR3 length equals 13 residues. The sequenced CDR3 bases are TGCAGTGCCCCGGGACTCGTGGGTAGTGAG. This gives the protein CSAPGLVGSE. The complete CDR3 reads CSAPGLVGSEQFF.

This clone has just a few counts. Read data end 3 residues before the CDR3 end; the end is taken from the germline J gene. The chain joins TRBV7-2 to TRBJ1-1; possibly TRBD1 for D (5 bases). CDR3 size: 14 residues. In germline, CDR1 is SGHTA, CDR2 FQGNSA. V was clipped by 1 base and J by 0 bases, with 6 bases between them. The CDR3 is CASSLGTLNTEAFF. CDR3 bases read: TGTGCCAGCAGCTTAGGGACACTGAACACTGAA.

This clone was counted ten times or more. The read terminates 3 residues ahead of where the CDR3 ends, so the germline J gene completes it. V and J are TRBV7-9 and TRBJ2-7, with D unclear. This CDR3 comprises 12 residues. Germline V gene lookup returns CDR1 SEHNR and CDR2 FQNEAQ (reference sequence). The V end lost 5 bases, the J end lost 6 bases, and 11 bases lay between the germline ends. Incomplete CDR3 DNA: TGTGCCAGCAGCCTGGGCAATCGCGAG. This codes for CASSLGNRE. The full CDR3 sequence reads CASSLGNREQYF.

This clone was found many times. With the read ending 3 residues before the CDR3 end, the germline J gene is used to fill in that end. The V gene is TRBV5-1, the J gene TRBJ1-1; 7 positions agree with TRBD1. This CDR3 has 15 residues. V shed 4 bases, J shed 1 base, and the junction held 7 bases outside the gene matches. Per the germline V gene, CDR1 is SGHRS and CDR2 is YFSETQ. The covered CDR3 bases are TGCGCCAGCAGCGCCCGACAGGGAGGGAACACTGAA. Residues: CASSARQGGNTE. The whole CDR3 sequence is CASSARQGGNTEAFF.

The table lists this clone with many counts. Read data end 3 residues before the CDR3 end; the end is taken from the germline J gene. The genes are TRBV29-1 and TRBJ2-3; 12 bases agree with TRBD2. The CDR3 runs to 14 residues. Germline assignment: CDR1 SQVTM and CDR2 ANQGSEA. J gave up 0 bases and V 6 bases, and 1 base lay outside the gene matches. The CDR3 is CSVGTSGSTDTQYF. Incomplete CDR3 DNA: TGCAGCGTCGGGACTAGCGGGAGCACAGATACG.

About this clone itself: Read data end 3 residues before the CDR3 end; the end is taken from the germline J gene. V usage is TRBV30 and J usage is TRBJ2-3; weak D call: TRBD2 (6 bases). CDR1 GTSNPN and CDR2 SVGIG come from the germline V gene (reference sequence). V was clipped by 5 bases and J by 2 bases, with 14 bases between them. The CDR3 sequence is 14 residues long. The CDR3 is CAWVGGGNTDTQYF. CDR3 DNA (partial): TGTGCCTGGGTGGGTGGCGGGAACACAGATACG.

As for this clone: The read gets to within 3 residues of the CDR3 end, and the germline J gene fills in the rest. The chain uses TRBV7-6 and TRBJ2-1; D is perhaps TRBD2 (5 bases). Per the germline V gene, CDR1 is SGHVS and CDR2 is FNYEAQ. V lost 5 bases and J 0 bases, leaving 11 bases between the germline ends. CDR3 length: 15 amino acids. Incomplete CDR3 DNA: TGTGCCAGCAGCCAAGGACTCCCCTCCTACAATGAG. Its translation: CASSQGLPSYNE. The full CDR3 protein reads CASSQGLPSYNEQFF.

This clone was seen ten or more times. The read comes to an end 3 residues before the CDR3 does, leaving the germline J gene to fill in the end. The chain employs TRBV6-2 or TRBV6-3 and TRBJ2-1, with D possibly being TRBD1 (6 bases). From germline, CDR1 is MNHEY and CDR2 SVGEGT. The CDR3 extends over 13 amino acids. V gave up 6 bases and J gave up 9 bases, with 15 bases separating them. CDR3: CASSAYRAGEQFF. The DNA read from the CDR3 is TGTGCCAGCAGCGCGTACAGGGCGGGTGAG.

This clone was found a few times. The missing CDR3 end, 3 residues past where the read stops, is filled in from the germline J gene. The chain employs TRBV6-1 and TRBJ2-7; 7 bases fit TRBD2. The CDR3 contains 16 residues. Losses at the gene ends were 2 bases for V and 0 bases for J; bases not matched to a gene: 7. Germline V gene data show CDR1 as MNHNS and CDR2 as SASEGT. The CDR3 sequence is CASSERSGGPSYEQYF. The sequenced part of the CDR3 DNA is TGTGCCAGCAGTGAAAGGTCGGGGGGACCCTCCTACGAG.

In this sample, this clone turned up many times. The read halts 3 residues ahead of the CDR3 end, with the missing end drawn from the germline J gene. The chain has TRBV10-3 and TRBJ1-2, with 9 bases that match TRBD1. Germline-derived CDR1 and CDR2 are ENHRY and SYGVKD. This CDR3 region has 14 residues. Trimming cost V 6 bases and J 2 bases; bases outside gene matches: 4. The CDR3: CAISEGQGNYGYTF. CDR3 bases read: TGTGCCATCAGCGAAGGACAGGGGAACTATGGC.

This clone was picked up many times. The sequence runs out 3 residues before the end of the CDR3; the remainder is reconstructed from the germline J gene. V is TRBV9 and J is TRBJ1-1; D gene unclear. This CDR3 contains 16 residues. V gave up 3 bases and J gave up 1 base, with 16 bases separating them. Germline V gene sequence: CDR1 SGDLS, CDR2 YYNGEE. The CDR3 is CASSGGFQAGNTEAFF. The sequenced CDR3 bases are TGTGCCAGCAGCGGAGGGTTCCAGGCTGGGAACACTGAA.